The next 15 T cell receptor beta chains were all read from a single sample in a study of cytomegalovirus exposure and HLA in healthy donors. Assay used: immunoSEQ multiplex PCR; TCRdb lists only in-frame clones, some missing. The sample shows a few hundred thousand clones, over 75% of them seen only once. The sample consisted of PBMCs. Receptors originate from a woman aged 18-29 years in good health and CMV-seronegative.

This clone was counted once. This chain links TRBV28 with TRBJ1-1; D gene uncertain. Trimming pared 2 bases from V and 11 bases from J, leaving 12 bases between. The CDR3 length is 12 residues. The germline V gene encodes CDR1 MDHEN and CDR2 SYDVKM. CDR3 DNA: TGTGCCAGCAGTTTAACCCGGGGAGGGGCTTTCTTT. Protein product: CASSLTRGGAFF.

The CDR3 DNA is TGTGCCAGCAGTGCGGGTGCTACCTCCTACAATGAGCAGTTCTTC. Translating it yields CASSAGATSYNEQFF. The chain combines TRBV2 with TRBJ2-1; D is unresolved. The V end was cut by 4 bases, the J end by 0 bases, with 10 bases between. Germline assignment: CDR1 SNHLY and CDR2 FYNNEI. This CDR3 spans 15 amino acids.

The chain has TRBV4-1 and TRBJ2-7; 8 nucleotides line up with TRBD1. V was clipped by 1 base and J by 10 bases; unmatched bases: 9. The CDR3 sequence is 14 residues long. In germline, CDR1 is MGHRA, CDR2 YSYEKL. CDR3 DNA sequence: TGCGCCAGCAGCCAAGTTGGTGGACAGGGTTCTCAGTACTTC. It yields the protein CASSQVGGQGSQYF.

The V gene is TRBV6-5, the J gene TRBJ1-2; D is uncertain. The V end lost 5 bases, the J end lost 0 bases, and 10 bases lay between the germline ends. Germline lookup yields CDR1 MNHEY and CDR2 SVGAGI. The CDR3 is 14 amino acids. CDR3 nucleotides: TGTGCCAGCAGTAGACAACCTGCTAACTATGGCTACACCTTC. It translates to CASSRQPANYGYTF.

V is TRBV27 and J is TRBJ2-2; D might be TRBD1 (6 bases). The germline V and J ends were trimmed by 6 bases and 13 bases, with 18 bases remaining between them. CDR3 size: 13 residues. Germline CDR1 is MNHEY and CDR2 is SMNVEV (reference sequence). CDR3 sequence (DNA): TGTGCCAGCAGCCAGGCAGGGGTCTGGGTGCTGTTTTTT. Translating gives CASSQAGVWVLFF.

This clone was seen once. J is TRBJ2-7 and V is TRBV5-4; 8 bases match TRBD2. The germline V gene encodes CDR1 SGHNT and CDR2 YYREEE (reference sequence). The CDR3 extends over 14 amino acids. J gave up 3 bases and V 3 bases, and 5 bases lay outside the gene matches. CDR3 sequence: CASSSSGLNYEQYF. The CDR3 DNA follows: TGTGCCAGCAGCTCTAGCGGGCTGAACTACGAGCAGTACTTC. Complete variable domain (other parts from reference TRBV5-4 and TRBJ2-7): ETGVTQSPTHLIKTRGQQVTLRCSSQSGHNTVSWYQQALGQGPQFIFQYYREEENGRGNFPPRFSGLQFPNYSSELNVNALELDDSALYLCASSSSGLNYEQYFGPGTRLTVT.

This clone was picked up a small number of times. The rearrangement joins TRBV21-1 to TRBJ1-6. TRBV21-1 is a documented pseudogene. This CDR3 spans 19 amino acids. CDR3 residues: CASSNFHPCGGADNSPLHF. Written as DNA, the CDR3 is TGTGCCAGCAGCAATTTCCATCCCTGTGGGGGGGCAGATAATTCACCCCTCCACTTT.

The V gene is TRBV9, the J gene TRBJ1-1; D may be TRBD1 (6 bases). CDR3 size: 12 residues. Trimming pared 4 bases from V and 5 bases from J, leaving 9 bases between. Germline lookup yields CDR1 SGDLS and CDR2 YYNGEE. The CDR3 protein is CASSTQGTEAFF. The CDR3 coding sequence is TGTGCCAGCAGCACTCAGGGGACTGAAGCTTTCTTT.

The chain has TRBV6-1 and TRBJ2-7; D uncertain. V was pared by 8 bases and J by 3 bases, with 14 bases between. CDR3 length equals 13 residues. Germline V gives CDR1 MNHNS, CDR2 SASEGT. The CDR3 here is CASRHVPSYEQYF. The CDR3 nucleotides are TGTGCCAGCCGTCACGTCCCGAGCTACGAGCAGTACTTC.

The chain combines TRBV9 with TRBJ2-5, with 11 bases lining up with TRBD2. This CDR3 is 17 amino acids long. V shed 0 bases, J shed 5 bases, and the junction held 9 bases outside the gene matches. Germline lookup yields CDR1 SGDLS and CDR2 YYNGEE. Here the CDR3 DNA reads TGTGCCAGCAGCGTAGGAGGCCTAGCGGGAGGCGGTGAGACCCAGTACTTC. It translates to CASSVGGLAGGGETQYF. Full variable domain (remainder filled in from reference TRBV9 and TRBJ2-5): DSGVTQTPKHLITATGQRVTLRCSPRSGDLSVYWYQQSLDQGLQFLIQYYNGEERAKGNILERFSAQQFPDLHSELNLSSLELGDSALYFCASSVGGLAGGGETQYFGPGTRLLVL.

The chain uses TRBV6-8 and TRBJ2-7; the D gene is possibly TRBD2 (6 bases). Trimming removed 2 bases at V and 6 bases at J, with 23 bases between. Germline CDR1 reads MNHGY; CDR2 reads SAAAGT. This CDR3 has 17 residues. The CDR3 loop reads CASSYPPGEVFFPEQYF. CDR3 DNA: TGTGCCAGCAGTTACCCTCCGGGGGAGGTCTTCTTCCCCGAGCAGTACTTC.

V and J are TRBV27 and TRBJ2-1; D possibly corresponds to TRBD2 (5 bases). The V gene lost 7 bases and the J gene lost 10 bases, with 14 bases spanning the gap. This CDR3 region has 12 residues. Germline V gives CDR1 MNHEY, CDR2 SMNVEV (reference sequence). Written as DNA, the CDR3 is TGTGCCAGCATCCCACGATCGGGAGAGCAGTTCTTC. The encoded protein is CASIPRSGEQFF.

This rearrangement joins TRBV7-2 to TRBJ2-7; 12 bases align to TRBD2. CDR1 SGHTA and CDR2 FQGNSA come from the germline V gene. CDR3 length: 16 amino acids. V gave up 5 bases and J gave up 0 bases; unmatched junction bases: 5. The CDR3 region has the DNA TGTGCCAGCAGCCCCTGGACTAGCGGGGACTCCTACGAGCAGTACTTC. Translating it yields CASSPWTSGDSYEQYF.

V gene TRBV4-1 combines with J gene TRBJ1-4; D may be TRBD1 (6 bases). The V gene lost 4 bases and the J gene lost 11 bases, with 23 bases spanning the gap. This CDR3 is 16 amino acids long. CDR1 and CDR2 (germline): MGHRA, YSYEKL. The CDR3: CASSLVGRGVPRKLFF. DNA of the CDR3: TGCGCCAGCAGCCTTGTTGGGAGGGGGGTACCGAGGAAACTGTTTTTT.

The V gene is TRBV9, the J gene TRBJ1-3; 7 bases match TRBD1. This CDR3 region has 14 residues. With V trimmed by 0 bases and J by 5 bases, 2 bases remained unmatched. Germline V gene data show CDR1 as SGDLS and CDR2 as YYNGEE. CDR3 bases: TGTGCCAGCAGCGTAGACAGGGGTCGAAACACCATATATTTT. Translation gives CASSVDRGRNTIYF.